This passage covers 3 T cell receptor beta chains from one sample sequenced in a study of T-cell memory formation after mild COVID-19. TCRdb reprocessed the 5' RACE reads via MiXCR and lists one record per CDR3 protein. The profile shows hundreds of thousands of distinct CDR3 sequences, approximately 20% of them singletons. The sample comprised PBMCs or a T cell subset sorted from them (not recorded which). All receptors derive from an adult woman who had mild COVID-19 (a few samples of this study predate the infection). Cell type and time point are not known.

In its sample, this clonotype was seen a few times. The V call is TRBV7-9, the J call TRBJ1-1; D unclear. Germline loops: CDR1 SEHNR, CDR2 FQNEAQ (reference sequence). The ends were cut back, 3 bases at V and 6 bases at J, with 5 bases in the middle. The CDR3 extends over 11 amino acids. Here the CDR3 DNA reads TGTGCCAGCAGCTTTGGCGCTGAAGCTTTCTTT. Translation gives CASSFGAEAFF.

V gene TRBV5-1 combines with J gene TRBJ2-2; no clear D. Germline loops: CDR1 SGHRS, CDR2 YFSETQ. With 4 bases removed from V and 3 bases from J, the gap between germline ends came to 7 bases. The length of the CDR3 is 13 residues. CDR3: CASSGVYTGELFF. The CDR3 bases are TGCGCCAGCAGCGGGGTGTACACCGGGGAGCTGTTTTTT.

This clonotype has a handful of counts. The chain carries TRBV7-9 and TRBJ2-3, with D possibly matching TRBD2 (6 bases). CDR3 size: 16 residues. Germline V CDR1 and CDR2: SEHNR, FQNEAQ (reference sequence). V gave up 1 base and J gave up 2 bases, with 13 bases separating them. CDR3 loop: CASSLVVGGFTDTQYF. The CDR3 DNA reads TGTGCCAGCAGCTTAGTAGTTGGAGGGTTCACAGATACGCAGTATTTT.